This TCR beta chain came from a study of cytomegalovirus exposure and HLA in healthy donors. The study ran its PCR with 60 Vbeta and 13 Jbeta primers. The table came from immunoSEQ multiplex PCR; TCRdb's copy has only in-frame clones and leaves some out. The profile shows around 150,000 clones, 80% to 90% of them singletons. The CDR3 spans 16 residues. Germline CDR1 reads KGHSH; CDR2 reads LQKENI. J was trimmed by 0 bases and V by 3 bases; bases with no gene match: 7. Specimen: PBMCs. The sequence came from a woman aged 18-29 years in good health and CMV-seronegative. The chain carries TRBV18 and TRBJ1-1; 7 nucleotides agree with TRBD1. The CDR3 nucleotides are TGTGCCAGCTCACCTTTCACAGGGGCCATGAACACTGAAGCTTTCTTT. This translates into CASSPFTGAMNTEAFF.